This entry lists 15 T cell receptor beta chains sequenced from one sample in a study of shared clonotypes between healthy human individuals. The naive CD8 subset, CD45RO-negative cells positively selected for CCR7, excluded terminally differentiated effector memory CD45RA+ cells. Here immunoSEQ multiplex PCR was the method, and the copy in TCRdb shows in-frame clones only, minus some. The sample gives hundreds of thousands of clones, roughly 96% of which show up once; approximately 0.12% is in the top ten. What was sequenced was naive CD8+ T cells sorted from blood. These receptors were taken from a woman in her 30s in good health.

The chain joins TRBV5-4 to TRBJ2-3; D perhaps matches TRBD1 (6 bases). The V gene lost 4 bases and the J gene lost 2 bases, with 11 bases spanning the gap. The V gene's germline CDR1 is SGHNT and CDR2 YYREEE (reference sequence). This CDR3 is built from 14 residues. CDR3 amino acids: CASSEDSDTDTQYF. CDR3 sequence (DNA): TGTGCCAGCAGCGAGGACAGTGACACAGATACGCAGTATTTT.

The V gene is TRBV7-9, the J gene TRBJ1-2; D gene ambiguous. This CDR3 has 15 amino acids. V lost 1 base to trimming and J lost 3 bases, with 12 bases between them. Germline loops: CDR1 SEHNR, CDR2 FQNEAQ (reference sequence). CDR3 nucleotides: TGTGCCAGCAGCTTAGGCGGTTTGGGAGACTATGGCTACACCTTC. Its protein is CASSLGGLGDYGYTF.

V gene TRBV11-2 combines with J gene TRBJ2-1; possibly TRBD1 or TRBD2 for D (5 bases each). CDR3 length: 16 amino acids. With 1 base removed from V and 4 bases from J, the gap between germline ends came to 14 bases. Germline CDR1 SGHAT, CDR2 FQNNGV. CDR3 sequence reads: CASSLGPGTVYNEQFF. The CDR3 coding sequence is TGTGCCAGCAGCTTAGGACCCGGGACGGTTTACAATGAGCAGTTCTTC.

A remark on this clone: This sample also contains other DNA sequences that code for the same CDR3. The chain couples TRBV4-1 to TRBJ2-7; no definite D call. Trimming removed 1 base at V and 2 bases at J, with 6 bases between. The CDR3 runs to 13 residues. Germline V CDR1 and CDR2: MGHRA, YSYEKL. Written as DNA, the CDR3 is TGCGCCAGCAGCCAAGGAACGACCTACGAGCAGTACTTC. This codes for CASSQGTTYEQYF.

The chain employs TRBV27 and TRBJ1-1, with D possibly being TRBD1 (5 bases). V lost 0 bases, J lost 4 bases, and 12 bases lay in between. CDR1 MNHEY and CDR2 SMNVEV come from the germline V gene (reference sequence). The CDR3 spans 15 residues. CDR3: CASSLSRGAPTEAFF. Written as DNA, the CDR3 is TGTGCCAGCAGTTTATCGCGGGGCGCACCCACTGAAGCTTTCTTT.

The genes are TRBV6-5 and TRBJ1-5, with a tentative D call TRBD1 (6 bases). Germline V gene lookup returns CDR1 MNHEY and CDR2 SVGAGI. The CDR3 covers 14 residues. V lost 8 bases to trimming and J lost 5 bases, with 16 bases between them. The CDR3 DNA reads as TGTGCCAGCTCACGTACAGGGCTTTATCAGCCCCAGCATTTT. Its protein is CASSRTGLYQPQHF.

CDR3: CASSPSGRAQETQYF. For the CDR3, the DNA is TGTGCCAGCAGTCCTAGCGGGAGGGCCCAGGAGACCCAGTACTTC. The chain couples TRBV7-9 to TRBJ2-5, with 12 bases matching TRBD2. The CDR3 contains 15 residues. Germline V gene sequence: CDR1 SEHNR, CDR2 FQNEAQ (reference sequence). V lost 6 bases, J lost 5 bases, and 7 bases stayed unmatched.

V and J are TRBV25-1 and TRBJ1-5; TRBD1 might be the D (5 bases). The germline gives CDR1 MGHDK, CDR2 SYGVNS. Trimming pared 6 bases from V and 3 bases from J, leaving 9 bases between. The CDR3 extends over 13 amino acids. This chain's CDR3 is CASRQGLNQPQHF. The DNA of the CDR3 is TGTGCCAGCAGGCAGGGCCTCAATCAGCCCCAGCATTTT.

The rearrangement links TRBV25-1 to TRBJ1-1; D is ambiguous. Germline CDR1 is MGHDK and CDR2 is SYGVNS. Trimming removed 6 bases at V and 4 bases at J, with 12 bases between. The CDR3 consists of 13 residues. The CDR3 is CASSQNYGTEAFF. In DNA, the CDR3 is TGTGCCAGCAGCCAAAATTATGGCACTGAAGCTTTCTTT.

The rearrangement links TRBV6-6 to TRBJ2-5; 7 bases line up with TRBD2. V lost 2 bases and J lost 5; bases outside the gene matches: 8. Per the germline V gene, CDR1 is MNHNY and CDR2 is SVGAGI (reference sequence). The CDR3 sequence is 15 residues long. Here the CDR3 reads CASSYPEGGRETQYF. Here the CDR3 DNA reads TGTGCCAGCAGTTACCCTGAGGGAGGGAGGGAGACCCAGTACTTC.

The gene calls are TRBV7-8 and TRBJ2-5; TRBD2 aligns across 14 bases. This CDR3 has 18 residues. V was pared by 5 bases and J by 2 bases, with 10 bases of the junction left unmatched. Germline CDR1 SGHVS, CDR2 FQNEAQ. The CDR3 DNA reads as TGTGCCAGCAGCCCCCGACTAGCGGGAGGGATCGATCAAGAGACCCAGTACTTC. It yields the protein CASSPRLAGGIDQETQYF.

This chain uses TRBV7-9 with TRBJ1-1; D gene ambiguous. This CDR3 comprises 10 residues. Germline loops: CDR1 SEHNR, CDR2 FQNEAQ (reference sequence). V was clipped by 5 bases and J by 8 bases, with 6 bases between them. This CDR3 reads CASSVLEAFF. CDR3 sequence (DNA): TGTGCCAGCAGCGTCCTCGAAGCTTTCTTT.

The V gene is TRBV27, the J gene TRBJ2-7, with D perhaps matching TRBD1 or TRBD2 (6 bases each). Germline CDR1 MNHEY, CDR2 SMNVEV (reference sequence). This CDR3 has 14 residues. Trimming took off 9 bases at V and 2 bases at J, with 17 bases between the two ends. In nucleotides, the CDR3 is TGTGCCAGTAGGACGACAGGAGGGCCCTACGAGCAGTACTTC. This encodes CASRTTGGPYEQYF.

CDR3 DNA: TGTGCCAGCAGTGCCGGGACAGGGATACAGGCTTTCTTT. Its translation: CASSAGTGIQAFF. V and J are TRBV27 and TRBJ1-1, with TRBD1 matching over 9 bases. The CDR3 extends over 13 amino acids. Germline V gene sequence: CDR1 MNHEY, CDR2 SMNVEV (reference sequence). V was clipped by 5 bases and J by 11 bases; unmatched bases: 9.

The chain employs TRBV28 and TRBJ2-7; 7 bases map to TRBD1. The germline V gene has CDR1 MDHEN and CDR2 SYDVKM. The trim removed 5 bases at V and 4 bases at J, leaving 11 bases unmatched. CDR3 length equals 15 residues. The CDR3 region has the DNA TGTGCCAGCAGTCCCTGGGACAGTGGCCCTTACGAGCAGTACTTC. Its translation: CASSPWDSGPYEQYF.